The 24 T cell receptor beta chains listed next were all sequenced from one sample in a study of CD8 T cells in ankylosing spondylitis. From the 5' RACE reads, TCRdb called clonotypes with MiXCR, one entry per CDR3 protein. Here the sample spans about 240,000 distinct CDR3 sequences, around 9.2% being singletons. Input material: blood, either unsorted or a sorted T cell fraction (not recorded which). The receptors derive from a male donor with ankylosing spondylitis or in good health (not recorded which).

This clonotype was seen only a few times. The chain has TRBV20-1 and TRBJ1-1, with TRBD1 identical over 10 bases. Germline-derived CDR1 and CDR2 are DFQATT and SNEGSKA (reference sequence). The V gene end was trimmed by 5 bases and the J gene end by 1 base; junction bases not matched to a gene: 19. There are 19 residues in the CDR3. CDR3 residues: CSAPRDPRDRGLGNTEAFF. CDR3 in DNA: TGCAGTGCTCCGAGGGACCCCCGGGACAGGGGCCTTGGGAACACTGAAGCTTTCTTT.

This clonotype was picked up many times. CDR3 bases: TGCGCCAGCAGCTTTACCACAGGGGACGAGCAGTACTTC. Protein: CASSFTTGDEQYF. The V call is TRBV5-1, the J call TRBJ2-7, with 7 nucleotides matching TRBD1. CDR1 is SGHRS, CDR2 YFSETQ, per germline. This CDR3 is built from 13 residues. The V segment lost 2 bases and the J segment 5 bases; nucleotides outside the gene matches: 4.

There are many counts of this clonotype. The rearrangement links TRBV12-3 or TRBV12-4 to TRBJ1-3; D not resolved. Trimming removed 6 bases from V and 7 bases from J, with 10 bases in between. The length of the CDR3 is 12 residues. CDR3 region: CASSSHGNTIYF. Written as DNA, the CDR3 is TGTGCCAGCAGCAGCCACGGCAACACCATATATTTT.

This clonotype has at least ten counts. The chain has TRBV7-2 and TRBJ2-3, with D perhaps matching TRBD2 (5 bases). Germline V gives CDR1 SGHTA, CDR2 FQGNSA. The CDR3 consists of 15 residues. Trimming shortened V by 3 bases and J by 0 bases, and 10 bases separated the two germline ends. The CDR3 region is CASSFLGSSTDTQYF. CDR3 nucleotide sequence: TGTGCCAGCAGCTTCCTGGGGAGCAGCACAGATACGCAGTATTTT.

The table lists this clonotype with many counts. The rearrangement uses TRBV27 and TRBJ2-7; TRBD1 matches at 9 bases. From germline, CDR1 is MNHEY and CDR2 SMNVEV (reference sequence). The V and J ends lost 2 bases and 6 bases, in that order; junction bases with no gene match: 8. The length of the CDR3 is 15 residues. The CDR3 here is CASSLNRGRASEQYF. CDR3 nucleotides: TGTGCCAGCAGTTTAAACAGGGGGCGAGCTAGCGAGCAGTACTTC.

This clonotype was recorded at least ten times. The chain employs TRBV25-1 and TRBJ1-5; no clear D. The CDR3 sequence is 14 residues long. The V end was cut by 5 bases, the J end by 3 bases, with 11 bases between. Germline CDR1 and CDR2: MGHDK and SYGVNS. The CDR3 here is CASSSEVTNQPQHF. CDR3 in DNA: TGTGCCAGCAGTAGCGAGGTCACCAATCAGCCCCAGCATTTT. The full variable domain, rest sourced from reference TRBV25-1 and TRBJ1-5, is EADIYQTPRYLVIGTGKKITLECSQTMGHDKMYWYQQDPGMELHLIHYSYGVNSTEKGDLSSESTVSRIRTEHFPLTLESARPSHTSQYLCASSSEVTNQPQHFGDGTRLSIL.

This clonotype was detected many times. The rearrangement uses TRBV29-1 and TRBJ1-5, with D possibly matching TRBD1 (5 bases). Germline V gene sequence: CDR1 SQVTM, CDR2 ANQGSEA. Trimming took off 8 bases at V and 11 bases at J, with 16 bases between the two ends. CDR3 length: 11 residues. This chain's CDR3 is CSPAGSEAQHF. The CDR3 region has the DNA TGCAGCCCCGCAGGGTCCGAGGCCCAGCATTTT. The variable domain in full, with the rest retrieved from reference TRBV29-1 and TRBJ1-5, is SAVISQKPSRDICQRGTSLTIQCQVDSQVTMMFWYRQQPGQSLTLIATANQGSEATYESGFVIDKFPISRPNLTFSTLTVSNMSPEDSSIYLCSPAGSEAQHFGDGTRLSIL.

V gene TRBV6-1 combines with J gene TRBJ2-5; 10 bases are a match to TRBD2. The germline CDR1 and CDR2 sequences are MNHNS and SASEGT. V was clipped by 3 bases and J by 0 bases; unmatched bases: 7. The CDR3 runs 17 residues. The CDR3 region has the DNA TGTGCCAGCAGTGAGAAGGTCAGCGGGGGGGACCAAGAGACCCAGTACTTC. This codes for CASSEKVSGGDQETQYF.

There are many counts of this clonotype. CDR3 nucleotides: TGTGCCAGCAGCTTAATTCAGGCGGGACATAAGAGGTTCTACGAGCAGTACTTC. It translates to CASSLIQAGHKRFYEQYF. The chain recombines TRBV11-2 with TRBJ2-7; D possibly uses TRBD1 or TRBD2 (6 bases each). The CDR3 sequence is 18 residues long. Germline CDR1 is SGHAT and CDR2 is FQNNGV. Trimming removed 2 bases at V and 3 bases at J, with 23 bases between.

This clonotype appeared many times. V and J are TRBV9 and TRBJ1-1, with no clear D. Trimming took off 0 bases at V and 7 bases at J, with 10 bases between the two ends. Germline values: CDR1 SGDLS, CDR2 YYNGEE. The CDR3 totals 13 residues. The CDR3 reads CASSVVLRSEAFF. The CDR3 nucleotides read TGTGCCAGCAGCGTAGTTTTGCGGAGTGAAGCTTTCTTT. The full variable domain, in which reference TRBV9 and TRBJ1-1 provide the parts outside the CDR3, is DSGVTQTPKHLITATGQRVTLRCSPRSGDLSVYWYQQSLDQGLQFLIQYYNGEERAKGNILERFSAQQFPDLHSELNLSSLELGDSALYFCASSVVLRSEAFFGQGTRLTVV.

This clonotype has ten or more counts. The chain has TRBV4-3 and TRBJ2-3; 12 positions match TRBD2. Germline CDR1 is LGHNA and CDR2 is YSLEER. V shed 4 bases, J shed 3 bases, and the junction held 2 bases outside the gene matches. This CDR3 has 15 amino acids. The CDR3 sequence: CASSRTSGITDTQYF. The DNA for the CDR3 is TGCGCCAGCAGCCGGACTAGCGGGATAACAGATACGCAGTATTTT.

This clonotype was observed many times. The rearrangement uses TRBV9 and TRBJ1-4; D is possibly TRBD1 (5 bases). Trimming shortened V by 0 bases and J by 8 bases, and 14 bases separated the two germline ends. Germline V lookup: CDR1 SGDLS, CDR2 YYNGEE. This CDR3 comprises 15 residues. Written as DNA, the CDR3 is TGTGCCAGCAGCGTAGAGGCCAGGGTTGGAGAAAAACTGTTTTTT. This encodes CASSVEARVGEKLFF.

This clonotype was picked up many times. The V and J genes are TRBV20-1 and TRBJ1-4, with a weak D call TRBD1 (5 bases). The CDR3 spans 14 residues. The germline CDR1 and CDR2 sequences are DFQATT and SNEGSKA (reference sequence). V lost 6 bases and J 6 bases, leaving 17 bases between the germline ends. CDR3 coding DNA: TGCAGTGCCCGCGGGGACCTACGAGATGAAAAACTGTTTTTT. This sequence encodes CSARGDLRDEKLFF.

This chain connects TRBV6-2 or TRBV6-3 to TRBJ1-1; D gene unclear. Germline V gene sequence: CDR1 MNHEY, CDR2 SVGEGT. The V end lost 1 base, the J end lost 4 bases, and 7 bases lay between the germline ends. This CDR3 is built from 13 residues. The CDR3 loop is CASSYYQVTEAFF. CDR3 DNA: TGTGCCAGCAGTTACTACCAGGTCACTGAAGCTTTCTTT.

In this sample, this clonotype turned up many times. The chain carries TRBV7-2 and TRBJ2-3; 7 bases map to TRBD1. The CDR3 consists of 13 residues. CDR1 and CDR2 from the germline V gene are SGHTA and FQGNSA. The V and J ends lost 5 bases and 4 bases, in that order; junction bases with no gene match: 3. The CDR3: CASSQTGPDTQYF. The CDR3 nucleotides are TGTGCCAGCAGCCAGACAGGGCCAGATACGCAGTATTTT.

This clonotype occurred many times. This chain joins TRBV20-1 and TRBJ2-1; 11 nucleotides align to TRBD2. With 5 bases clipped from V and 5 bases from J, the junction kept 5 bases outside the gene matches. The CDR3 is 14 residues long. Per the germline V gene, CDR1 is DFQATT and CDR2 is SNEGSKA (reference sequence). The CDR3 spells CSAAGTSGDNEQFF. CDR3 DNA: TGCAGTGCTGCCGGGACTAGCGGCGACAATGAGCAGTTCTTC.

The chain recombines TRBV10-3 with TRBJ1-2; 8 nucleotides line up with TRBD1. CDR1 and CDR2 from the germline V gene are ENHRY and SYGVKD. The CDR3 totals 13 residues. V lost 6 bases and J lost 2; bases outside the gene matches: 2. The CDR3 here is CAIRDRENYGYTF. DNA for the CDR3: TGTGCCATCAGGGACAGGGAGAACTATGGCTACACCTTC.

This clonotype was recorded many times. The V gene is TRBV20-1, the J gene TRBJ2-3, with D perhaps TRBD2 (6 bases). The V gene lost 6 bases and the J gene lost 5 bases, with 27 bases spanning the gap. CDR1 and CDR2 from the germline V gene are DFQATT and SNEGSKA (reference sequence). The CDR3 runs 17 residues. This CDR3 is CSAGLRGVAAFLDTQYF. The CDR3 coding sequence is TGCAGTGCAGGGCTCAGAGGGGTAGCGGCTTTTTTAGATACGCAGTATTTT.

This clonotype was seen a few times. The J gene is TRBJ1-3, the V gene TRBV18; 9 bases line up with TRBD1. CDR1 is KGHSH, CDR2 LQKENI, per germline. The CDR3 is 14 amino acids. V gave up 8 bases and J gave up 3 bases; unmatched junction bases: 5. The CDR3 DNA is TGTGCCAGCACGACAGGGGGAGTTGGAAACACCATATATTTT. Its translation: CASTTGGVGNTIYF. Full variable domain (rest looked up from reference TRBV18 and TRBJ1-3): NAGVMQNPRHLVRRRGQEARLRCSPMKGHSHVYWYRQLPEEGLKFMVYLQKENIIDESGMPKERFSAEFPKEGPSILRIQQVVRGDSAAYFCASTTGGVGNTIYFGEGSWLTVV.

This clonotype occurred many times. This rearrangement joins TRBV5-1 to TRBJ2-7; no definite D call. The CDR3 spans 14 residues. Trimming took off 3 bases at V and 0 bases at J, with 10 bases between the two ends. In germline, CDR1 is SGHRS, CDR2 YFSETQ. Here the CDR3 reads CASSSSKSSYEQYF. The CDR3 nucleotides read TGCGCCAGCAGCTCATCCAAGAGCTCCTACGAGCAGTACTTC.

In this sample, this clonotype turned up a few times. V is TRBV3-1 and J is TRBJ2-1; 11 bases fit TRBD2. The V segment lost 5 bases and the J segment 6 bases; nucleotides outside the gene matches: 9. CDR1 and CDR2 (germline): LGHDT, YNNKEL (reference sequence). The CDR3 covers 16 residues. CDR3 DNA: TGTGCCAGCAGCTCAGGCGGCCTAGCGGGGGGCAATGAGCAGTTCTTC. This codes for CASSSGGLAGGNEQFF.

The chain combines TRBV7-2 with TRBJ2-1, with 11 bases lining up with TRBD2. Germline V gene data show CDR1 as SGHTA and CDR2 as FQGNSA. Trimming at V came to 4 bases and at J to 9 bases, leaving 8 bases not matched to a gene. This CDR3 is 15 amino acids long. The CDR3, as DNA: TGTGCCAGCAGCTCGAGTAGCGGGGGGGCCGGTGAGCAGTTCTTC. This encodes CASSSSSGGAGEQFF.

This clonotype came up many times. The chain uses TRBV29-1 and TRBJ2-2; maybe TRBD1 (6 bases). The V and J ends lost 4 bases and 5 bases respectively, with 14 bases between them. Germline V gene sequence: CDR1 SQVTM, CDR2 ANQGSEA. The CDR3 is made up of 14 amino acids. CDR3 loop: CSVARDTSTGELFF. DNA for the CDR3: TGCAGCGTTGCTCGGGACACTTCAACCGGGGAGCTGTTTTTT.

The sample holds many counts of this clonotype. The J gene is TRBJ1-2, the V gene TRBV5-1, with no clear D. The germline V and J ends were trimmed by 0 bases and 7 bases, with 10 bases remaining between them. The CDR3 loop spans 13 amino acids. Germline CDR1 and CDR2: SGHRS and YFSETQ. The CDR3 is CASSLAGLSGYTF. As DNA, the CDR3 is TGCGCCAGCAGCTTGGCTGGGCTTAGTGGCTACACCTTC.